The rows below give T cell receptor beta chains drawn from one sample of a study of CD8 T cells in Susac syndrome. TCRdb reanalysed the immunoSEQ multiplex PCR reads using MiXCR and keeps one entry per CDR3 protein. The sample records about 250,000 distinct CDR3 sequences, roughly 93% being singletons. Specimen: CD4+ T cells from PBMCs. Receptors originate from a human donor with multiple sclerosis. Both conserved end residues are part of each CDR3. The order of the fields is CDR3 protein, CDR3 DNA, V gene, clone size, CDR3 length, D gene, J gene. D genes are given only for firm matches. Clone size is not always given. Where it is, it says once, few, many or a class for expanded clones.

CASSLEGVYNEQFF | TGCGCCAGCAGCTTGGAAGGGGTGTACAATGAGCAGTTCTTC | TRBV5-1 | . | 14 | . | TRBJ2-1
CASSQAGTAGNTIYF | TGCGCCAGCAGCCAAGCCGGGACGGCGGGAAACACCATATATTTT | TRBV4-1 | . | 15 | . | TRBJ1-3
CASSLPGNEQYF | TGTGCCAGCAGTTTGCCCGGGAACGAGCAGTACTTC | TRBV28 | . | 12 | . | TRBJ2-7
CASSLGSGLETQYF | TGTGCCAGCAGCTTAGGTTCCGGACTAGAGACCCAGTACTTC | TRBV7-2 | . | 14 | . | TRBJ2-5
CAWSVPLTVVNSPLHF | TGTGCCTGGAGTGTACCCTTGACCGTGGTAAATTCACCCCTCCACTTT | TRBV30 | . | 16 | . | TRBJ1-6
CASSFGLAGIETQYF | TGTGCCAGCAGTTTCGGACTAGCGGGGATAGAGACCCAGTACTTC | TRBV12-3/TRBV12-4 | once | 15 | TRBD2 | TRBJ2-5
CASSEARGLAGGPNTGELFF | TGTGCCAGCAGTGAAGCCCGGGGACTAGCGGGAGGGCCCAACACCGGGGAGCTGTTTTTT | TRBV2 | . | 20 | TRBD2 | TRBJ2-2
CSARGLQLNYGYTF | TGCAGTGCCAGGGGACTGCAGCTTAACTATGGCTACACCTTC | TRBV20-1 | . | 14 | . | TRBJ1-2
CASSLRGREAENTGELFF | TGTGCCAGCAGCTTGCGAGGTCGTGAAGCTGAGAACACCGGGGAGCTGTTTTTT | TRBV7-6 | . | 18 | . | TRBJ2-2
CASSLLPERTADTQYF | TGTGCCAGCAGCCTCCTACCCGAGAGGACGGCAGATACGCAGTATTTT | TRBV11-3 | once | 16 | . | TRBJ2-3
CSAVGVSAKNIQYF | TGCAGCGCCGTCGGGGTTTCAGCCAAAAACATTCAGTACTTC | TRBV29-1 | . | 14 | . | TRBJ2-4
CASSLARSSRGYTF | TGTGCCAGCAGCTTGGCCAGGAGTTCTCGGGGCTACACCTTC | TRBV5-4 | . | 14 | . | TRBJ1-2
CSADRGSTEAFF | TGCAGTGCGGACAGGGGGAGCACTGAAGCTTTCTTT | TRBV20-1 | . | 12 | TRBD1 | TRBJ1-1
CASRSTGGTGELFF | TGTGCCAGCAGGAGCACAGGGGGTACCGGGGAGCTGTTTTTT | TRBV12-3/TRBV12-4 | . | 14 | TRBD1 | TRBJ2-2
CASSLNSYTGELFF | TGCGCCAGCAGCTTGAACTCCTACACCGGGGAGCTGTTTTTT | TRBV5-1 | . | 14 | . | TRBJ2-2
CALAVRRQETQYF | TGCGCCCTGGCGGTGAGAAGACAAGAGACCCAGTACTTC | TRBV23-1 | once | 13 | . | TRBJ2-5
CASSALPGGSTEAFF | TGTGCCAGCAGTGCCCTCCCGGGGGGGAGTACTGAAGCTTTCTTT | TRBV5-4 | . | 15 | . | TRBJ1-1
CASSPPTGVGEAFF | TGCGCCAGCAGCCCCCCTACAGGGGTCGGTGAAGCTTTCTTT | TRBV4-1 | . | 14 | TRBD1 | TRBJ1-1
CASRPSGRSTGELFF | TGTGCCAGCAGGCCAAGCGGGAGGAGCACCGGGGAGCTGTTTTTT | TRBV6-6 | . | 15 | TRBD2 | TRBJ2-2
CASSHDRGRVYEQYF | TGCGCCAGCAGCCACGACAGGGGGCGAGTCTACGAGCAGTACTTC | TRBV4-1 | . | 15 | TRBD1 | TRBJ2-7
CAWNGPNQPQHF | TGTGCCTGGAACGGCCCTAATCAGCCCCAGCATTTT | TRBV30 | once | 12 | . | TRBJ1-5
CSAPLAGAGDTQYF | TGCAGTGCACCACTAGCGGGAGCGGGAGATACGCAGTATTTT | TRBV20-1 | once | 14 | TRBD2 | TRBJ2-3
CASSQGDGGDYNEQFF | TGCGCCAGCAGCCAAGGTGACGGAGGAGACTACAATGAGCAGTTCTTC | TRBV4-1 | . | 16 | . | TRBJ2-1
CASSEALNGYTF | TGTGCCAGCAGTGAAGCTCTAAATGGCTACACCTTC | TRBV25-1 | . | 12 | . | TRBJ1-2
CASSLDGTENQPQHF | TGCGCCAGCAGCTTGGATGGGACAGAGAATCAGCCCCAGCATTTT | TRBV5-1 | . | 15 | TRBD1 | TRBJ1-5
CASSAEGGHTF | TGTGCCAGCAGCGCTGAGGGGGGACACACCTTC | TRBV2 | . | 11 | . | TRBJ1-2
CASTAGGQGGEKLFF | TGTGCCAGCACCGCCGGGGGACAGGGAGGGGAAAAACTGTTTTTT | TRBV27 | . | 15 | TRBD1 | TRBJ1-4
CSVGLDNEQFF | TGCAGCGTTGGACTAGACAATGAGCAGTTCTTC | TRBV29-1 | . | 11 | . | TRBJ2-1
CASSLGRGREAFF | TGCGCCAGCAGCTTGGGCCGGGGGCGGGAAGCTTTCTTT | TRBV5-1 | . | 13 | . | TRBJ1-1
CASRGEVEAFF | TGTGCCAGCAGGGGGGAGGTTGAAGCTTTCTTT | TRBV2 | . | 11 | . | TRBJ1-1
CASSQGWTTEAFF | TGCGCCAGCAGCCAGGGGTGGACCACTGAAGCTTTCTTT | TRBV5-1 | . | 13 | . | TRBJ1-1
CASSSQWDRVTDTQYF | TGTGCCAGTAGTTCGCAATGGGACAGGGTAACCGATACGCAGTATTTT | TRBV19 | . | 16 | TRBD1 | TRBJ2-3
CASSLASRARGEAFF | TGCGCCAGCAGCTTGGCCTCGAGGGCCCGCGGTGAAGCTTTCTTT | TRBV5-1 | . | 15 | . | TRBJ1-1
CSARDLGTSGRNEQFF | TGCAGTGCTAGAGATCTGGGGACTAGCGGGAGGAATGAGCAGTTCTTC | TRBV20-1 | . | 16 | TRBD2 | TRBJ2-1
CASSRQGASLAGMVGEQFF | TGCGCCAGCAGCCGACAGGGGGCTTCACTAGCGGGGATGGTTGGTGAGCAGTTCTTC | TRBV5-1 | . | 19 | . | TRBJ2-1
CATSDASRGWNTGELFF | TGTGCCACCAGTGATGCCTCGAGGGGGTGGAACACCGGGGAGCTGTTTTTT | TRBV24-1 | . | 17 | . | TRBJ2-2
CASSPDYRNNEQFF | TGTGCCAGCTCACCCGACTACCGGAACAATGAGCAGTTCTTC | TRBV18 | once | 14 | . | TRBJ2-1
CASRGQVGHTEAFF | TGTGCCAGCAGAGGTCAGGTCGGGCACACTGAAGCTTTCTTT | TRBV6-5 | . | 14 | . | TRBJ1-1
CASSPRANEQFF | TGTGCCAGCAGTCCAAGGGCTAATGAGCAGTTCTTC | TRBV3-1 | . | 12 | . | TRBJ2-1
CASSDYPRGGTDTQYF | TGTGCCAGCAGTGACTATCCCCGGGGGGGCACAGATACGCAGTATTTT | TRBV2 | . | 16 | TRBD2 | TRBJ2-3
CAWSVLGTTETQYF | TGTGCCTGGAGTGTACTTGGGACTACCGAGACCCAGTACTTC | TRBV30 | . | 14 | TRBD2 | TRBJ2-5
CASSLRPGRGKTDTGELFF | TGTGCCAGCAGCTTACGGCCGGGCAGGGGAAAGACCGACACCGGGGAGCTGTTTTTT | TRBV7-2 | . | 19 | . | TRBJ2-2
CSANGPTGEVGELFF | TGCAGTGCTAATGGCCCTACAGGGGAGGTCGGGGAGCTGTTTTTT | TRBV20-1 | . | 15 | . | TRBJ2-2
CASSQVPQETQYF | TGTGCCAGCAGCCAAGTGCCGCAAGAGACCCAGTACTTC | TRBV3-1 | . | 13 | . | TRBJ2-5
CSVDRGGYGYTF | TGCAGCGTAGACAGGGGAGGCTATGGCTACACCTTC | TRBV29-1 | . | 12 | TRBD1 | TRBJ1-2
CASKGLNTGELFF | TGTGCCAGCAAGGGACTGAACACCGGGGAGCTGTTTTTT | TRBV2 | . | 13 | . | TRBJ2-2
CASSLLTSGGAQFF | TGTGCCAGCAGCTTGCTAACTAGCGGGGGGGCGCAGTTCTTC | TRBV13 | . | 14 | TRBD2 | TRBJ2-1
CASSPGQGNSPLHF | TGTGCCAGCTCACCGGGACAGGGTAATTCACCCCTCCACTTT | TRBV18 | . | 14 | TRBD1 | TRBJ1-6
CAWRRTGSDTQYF | TGTGCCTGGCGGAGGACTGGATCAGATACGCAGTATTTT | TRBV7-2 | . | 13 | . | TRBJ2-3
CAITRDVTDTQYF | TGTGCCATCACCAGGGACGTCACAGATACGCAGTATTTT | TRBV10-3 | . | 13 | . | TRBJ2-3
CACGLTDGGELFF | TGTGCCTGCGGGCTTACTGACGGCGGGGAGCTGTTTTTT | TRBV30 | . | 13 | . | TRBJ2-2
CASSLGGTTDTQYF | TGTGCCAGCAGCTTAGGGGGGACCACAGATACGCAGTATTTT | TRBV7-3 | . | 14 | . | TRBJ2-3
CASSLGGARGQFF | TGTGCCAGCAGCTTAGGCGGGGCACGCGGGCAGTTCTTC | TRBV7-9 | . | 13 | . | TRBJ2-1
CASSLAGTGGNEQFF | TGTGCCAGCAGCTTGGCCGGGACGGGAGGCAATGAGCAGTTCTTC | TRBV5-6 | . | 15 | TRBD2 | TRBJ2-1
CASRGTRGNEKLFF | TGTGCCAGCAGAGGGACACGGGGGAATGAAAAACTGTTTTTT | TRBV27 | once | 14 | . | TRBJ1-4